The present entry profiles one T cell receptor beta chain with its context. This record belongs to a study of T-cell memory formation after mild COVID-19. Turning to the study itself: Most TCR clusters belonged to a single donor.

The CDR3 totals 15 residues. Germline lookup yields CDR1 LNHDA and CDR2 SQIVND (reference sequence). The germline V and J ends were trimmed by 4 bases and 0 bases, with 10 bases remaining between them. TCRdb independently ran MiXCR on the 5' RACE reads; one entry per CDR3 protein. Seen here are roughly 89,000 distinct CDR3 sequences, around 16% observed once, and the top ten hold around two fifths. The J gene is TRBJ1-5, the V gene TRBV19; no reliable D call. The source of this sequence is a man between 18 and 29 years old who had mild COVID-19 (a few samples of this study predate the infection). Cell type and time point are not known. Input material: PBMCs or a T cell subset sorted from them (not recorded which). CDR3 region: CASSTRHTSNQPQHF. Here the CDR3 DNA reads TGTGCCAGTAGTACCAGGCACACTAGCAATCAGCCCCAGCATTTT.